The 16 T cell receptor beta chains listed next were all sequenced from one sample in a study of CD8+CD57+ T cells in acquired aplastic anemia. TCR beta VDJ and CDR3 profiles were obtained from a genomic DNA template. Each CDR3 protein is one row after TCRdb ran MiXCR on the reads. The table has about 220,000 distinct CDR3 sequences, 30% to 40% seen once. Sequences were obtained from sorted CD4+, CD8+, or CD8+CD57+ T cells (not recorded which) from PBMCs. Receptors were obtained from a human donor in good health, serving as a control.

The chain recombines TRBV30 with TRBJ2-1, with no clear D. The CDR3 extends over 13 amino acids. Germline CDR1 reads GTSNPN; CDR2 reads SVGIG (reference sequence). V was cut by 0 bases and J by 6 bases, with 9 bases left in between. The CDR3 sequence: CAWSVGLFNEQFF. CDR3 DNA: TGTGCCTGGAGTGTTGGGCTATTCAATGAGCAGTTCTTC.

The chain carries TRBV24-1 and TRBJ2-1, with 11 bases that match TRBD2. There are 16 residues in the CDR3. Germline trimming cut 5 bases from V and 0 bases from J; bases unmatched to any gene: 2. Germline CDR1 and CDR2: KGHDR and SFDVKD. The CDR3 sequence: CATSGTSGSSYNEQFF. The CDR3 nucleotides are TGTGCCACCAGTGGTACTAGCGGGAGCTCCTACAATGAGCAGTTCTTC.

CDR3 DNA: TGTGCCAGCAGTTGGACCTTATCCGGTGGCTCCTACAATGAGCAGTTCTTC. It codes for CASSWTLSGGSYNEQFF. The chain joins TRBV6-5 to TRBJ2-1, with D unresolved. V was cut by 4 bases and J by 0 bases, with 16 bases left in between. CDR3 length equals 17 residues. CDR1 MNHEY and CDR2 SVGAGI come from the germline V gene.

This chain connects TRBV11-2 to TRBJ2-7, with 8 bases identical to TRBD1. The CDR3 is made up of 13 amino acids. V was clipped by 5 bases and J by 6 bases; unmatched bases: 6. Germline V gene data show CDR1 as SGHAT and CDR2 as FQNNGV. The DNA of the CDR3 is TGTGCCAGCAGCAAGGACAGGGTAGGCGAGCAGTACTTC. Residues: CASSKDRVGEQYF.

The V gene is TRBV7-2, the J gene TRBJ2-2; tentative D call: TRBD2 (6 bases). This CDR3 region has 15 residues. Germline V gives CDR1 SGHTA, CDR2 FQGNSA. Trimming took 6 bases from V and 3 from J, leaving 14 bases between them. The CDR3 loop reads CASSPEGRDTGELFF. The CDR3, as DNA: TGTGCCAGCAGTCCGGAGGGCCGGGACACCGGGGAGCTGTTTTTT.

The V and J genes are TRBV24-1 and TRBJ2-1; TRBD1 agrees at 8 bases. Germline V gives CDR1 KGHDR, CDR2 SFDVKD. The ends lost 3 bases at V and 7 bases at J; junction bases unmatched: 19. This CDR3 has 19 residues. The CDR3 spells CATSDRRPTGARSGNEQFF. CDR3 coding DNA: TGTGCCACCAGTGATAGAAGACCGACAGGGGCTCGGAGTGGGAATGAGCAGTTCTTC.

This clonotype was recorded at least ten times. V usage is TRBV7-2 and J usage is TRBJ1-2; D may be TRBD1 (5 bases). The CDR3 has 16 residues. Trimming shortened V by 5 bases and J by 0 bases, and 16 bases separated the two germline ends. Germline V gene lookup returns CDR1 SGHTA and CDR2 FQGNSA. CDR3 nucleotides: TGTGCCAGCAGCCCTTACGACAGCCCAGCTAACTATGGCTACACCTTC. It encodes CASSPYDSPANYGYTF. Together with reference TRBV7-2 and TRBJ1-2, the CDR3 gives the full variable domain: GAGVSQSPSNKVTEKGKDVELRCDPISGHTALYWYRQSLGQGLEFLIYFQGNSAPDKSGLPSDRFSAERTGGSVSTLTIQRTQQEDSAVYLCASSPYDSPANYGYTFGSGTRLTVV.

This clonotype was observed a few times. The rearrangement joins TRBV12-3 or TRBV12-4 to TRBJ1-4, with D possibly being TRBD1 (5 bases). There are 16 residues in the CDR3. Trimming shortened V by 7 bases and J by 8 bases, and 23 bases separated the two germline ends. CDR3 amino acids: CASTESVGAGKEKLFF. DNA for the CDR3: TGTGCCAGCACTGAGTCCGTCGGGGCGGGAAAAGAAAAACTGTTTTTT.

This clonotype was recorded many times. The CDR3 region is CAISAFGQAAFF. CDR3 nucleotides: TGTGCCATCAGTGCGTTCGGACAGGCAGCTTTCTTT. The rearrangement joins TRBV10-3 to TRBJ1-1, with 7 bases that match TRBD1. CDR3 size: 12 residues. V lost 4 bases, J lost 10 bases, and 6 bases stayed unmatched. Germline CDR1 ENHRY, CDR2 SYGVKD.

This chain uses TRBV11-2 with TRBJ1-5, with TRBD1 as a possible D gene (6 bases). The CDR3 is made up of 16 amino acids. V lost 5 bases and J 0 bases, leaving 14 bases between the germline ends. Germline-derived CDR1 and CDR2 are SGHAT and FQNNGV. As DNA, the CDR3 is TGTGCCAGCAGCGCCATCGGGGGCTCTAGCAATCAGCCCCAGCATTTT. Its translation: CASSAIGGSSNQPQHF. Full variable domain (rest looked up from reference TRBV11-2 and TRBJ1-5): EAGVAQSPRYKIIEKRQSVAFWCNPISGHATLYWYQQILGQGPKLLIQFQNNGVVDDSQLPKDRFSAERLKGVDSTLKIQPAKLEDSAVYLCASSAIGGSSNQPQHFGDGTRLSIL.

The rearrangement links TRBV25-1 to TRBJ1-4, with D maybe TRBD1 (5 bases). The V gene's germline CDR1 is MGHDK and CDR2 SYGVNS. Trimming removed 4 bases from V and 8 bases from J, with 14 bases in between. The CDR3 is made up of 14 amino acids. The CDR3 region is CASSANRFGEKLFF. The CDR3 coding sequence is TGTGCCAGCAGTGCTAACAGGTTTGGCGAAAAACTGTTTTTT.

This clonotype was seen at least ten times. The genes are TRBV5-5 and TRBJ2-7; D is possibly TRBD1 (5 bases). Germline CDR1 SGHKS, CDR2 YYEKEE (reference sequence). The CDR3 totals 15 residues. With 3 bases removed from V and 2 bases from J, the gap between germline ends came to 15 bases. The CDR3 loop is CASSYQGSTAYEQYF. The DNA for the CDR3 is TGTGCCAGCAGCTATCAGGGTTCTACGGCCTACGAGCAGTACTTC.

The genes are TRBV11-1 and TRBJ2-7, with 8 bases that match TRBD1. The CDR3 loop spans 15 amino acids. V shed 5 bases, J shed 3 bases, and the junction held 9 bases outside the gene matches. Germline lookup yields CDR1 SGHAT and CDR2 FQDESV (reference sequence). The CDR3 is CASSARDRTYYEQYF. CDR3 nucleotides: TGTGCCAGCAGCGCCCGGGACAGGACCTACTACGAGCAGTACTTC.

This clonotype was found many times. V gene TRBV2 combines with J gene TRBJ2-2; no definite D call. The length of the CDR3 is 13 residues. Per germline, CDR1 SNHLY and CDR2 FYNNEI. The V and J ends lost 3 bases and 6 bases respectively, with 8 bases between them. The CDR3 sequence is CASSDPSAGELFF. The CDR3 nucleotides are TGTGCCAGCAGTGACCCTTCGGCCGGGGAGCTGTTTTTT.

By share, this clonotype counts as medium-sized (0.01 to 0.1%). This chain joins TRBV15 and TRBJ1-2; a possible D gene is TRBD1 (5 bases). Germline CDR1 reads LNHNV; CDR2 reads YYDKDF (reference sequence). Trimming left V 0 bases short and J 4 bases short, with 6 bases between. CDR3 length equals 13 residues. CDR3 sequence (DNA): TGTGCCACCAGCAGAGACAGGGTCTATGGCTACACCTTC. This codes for CATSRDRVYGYTF.

This clonotype was found many times. The V call is TRBV10-3, the J call TRBJ1-2, with a weak D call TRBD1 (5 bases). Germline values: CDR1 ENHRY, CDR2 SYGVKD. Trimming took off 2 bases at V and 8 bases at J, with 12 bases between the two ends. The CDR3 runs 13 residues. Here the CDR3 DNA reads TGTGCCATCAGTGAGGCTTCAGGGTACGGCTACACCTTC. It codes for CAISEASGYGYTF.